Listed below are T cell receptor beta chains from one sample, sequenced in a study of blood T cells in healthy people across ages. TCRdb re-derived calls from the 5' RACE reads in MiXCR, one entry per CDR3 protein. The sample holds about 1.4 million distinct CDR3 sequences, 59% seen once. Sequenced: blood. These receptors were taken from a man aged 18 to 29 in good health. CDR3s include the opening cysteine and the closing phenylalanine or tryptophan. A D gene is named only where the DNA matches it firmly. Clone sizes are given selectively: once, few, many, or a class where the clone is expanded.

TRBJ2-3 TRBD2 TRBV13 . CASSSDPGGDTQYF TGTGCCAGCAGCTCCGACCCGGGGGGGGATACGCAGTATTTT
TRBJ2-7 TRBD1 TRBV7-2 . CASNQRTGFEEDYEQYF TGTGCCAGCAACCAGCGGACAGGTTTTGAAGAGGACTACGAGCAGTACTTC
TRBJ1-6 . TRBV29-1 . CSEGVSDNSPLHF TGCAGCGAAGGGGTTTCAGATAATTCACCCCTCCACTTT
TRBJ2-7 TRBD2 TRBV29-1 . CSVAEGLTYEQYF TGCAGCGTGGCCGAGGGACTAACCTACGAGCAGTACTTC
TRBJ2-1 TRBD2 TRBV15 . CATSRGLAVRYNEQFF TGTGCCACCAGCAGAGGACTAGCGGTCAGATACAATGAGCAGTTCTTC
TRBJ1-1 . TRBV6-6 . CASSYHRQNTEAFF TGTGCCAGCAGTTACCACCGGCAGAACACTGAAGCTTTCTTT
TRBJ1-2 TRBD1 TRBV28 . CASSRLGTAYGYTF TGTGCCAGCAGTCGTCTCGGGACAGCCTATGGCTACACCTTC
TRBJ1-1 TRBD1 TRBV6-2/TRBV6-3 once CASSYSYNLGQSNTEAFF TGTGCCAGCAGTTACTCGTACAATCTGGGACAGTCGAACACTGAAGCTTTCTTT
TRBJ2-5 . TRBV12-3/TRBV12-4 few CASSTGASEYF TGTGCCAGCAGCACCGGGGCTAGCGAGTACTTC
TRBJ2-5 . TRBV15 . CATSRVPAVQETQYF TGTGCCACCAGCAGAGTCCCAGCAGTTCAAGAGACCCAGTACTTC
TRBJ2-2 TRBD2 TRBV29-1 . CSVEVVVAGDLNTGELFF TGCAGCGTTGAAGTTGTGGTAGCGGGAGACTTGAACACCGGGGAGCTGTTTTTT
TRBJ1-1 TRBD1 TRBV15 . CATSRAPGQTNTEAFF TGTGCCACCAGCAGAGCACCGGGACAGACTAACACTGAAGCTTTCTTT
TRBJ1-2 . TRBV9 . CASSAQLGDYGYTF TGTGCCAGCAGCGCCCAGTTAGGGGACTATGGCTACACCTTC
TRBJ2-7 . TRBV7-2 . CASSLDGSPSNEQYF TGTGCCAGCAGCTTAGATGGGAGTCCATCCAATGAGCAGTACTTC
TRBJ2-3 . TRBV15 few CATSTGLADTQYF TGTGCCACCAGTACGGGGCTAGCAGATACGCAGTATTTT
TRBJ2-1 . TRBV4-3 few CASSQDARDGEQFF TGCGCCAGCAGCCAAGATGCGAGGGACGGTGAGCAGTTCTTC
TRBJ2-7 . TRBV4-1 . CASSQVGIVGTYEQYF TGCGCCAGCAGCCAAGTCGGGATCGTTGGAACCTACGAGCAGTACTTC
TRBJ2-4 TRBD2 TRBV2 . CASSSLAGKNIQYF TGTGCCAGCAGTTCACTAGCGGGCAAAAACATTCAGTACTTC
TRBJ1-6 . TRBV2 . CASKDLGNSPLHF TGTGCCAGCAAGGACCTAGGAAATTCACCCCTCCACTTT
TRBJ2-5 TRBD1 TRBV12-3/TRBV12-4 . CASTIRTGKETQYF TGTGCCAGCACCATAAGGACAGGGAAAGAGACCCAGTACTTC
TRBJ1-2 . TRBV20-1 . CSAPRASSNYGYTF TGCAGTGCCCCGCGCGCGTCATCTAACTATGGCTACACCTTC
TRBJ1-1 . TRBV27 . CASSLSIGGTEAFF TGTGCCAGCAGTTTATCGATTGGGGGGACTGAAGCTTTCTTT
TRBJ1-5 . TRBV6-2/TRBV6-3 . CASSRGVPSNQPQHF TGTGCCAGCAGCCGGGGCGTCCCAAGCAATCAGCCCCAGCATTTT
TRBJ1-4 . TRBV7-2 . CASSLVGSSEKLFF TGTGCCAGCAGCTTAGTCGGTTCGTCAGAAAAACTGTTTTTT
TRBJ2-1 . TRBV6-5 . CASSYSRRGSYNEQFF TGTGCCAGCAGTTACTCGCGCAGGGGCTCCTACAATGAGCAGTTCTTC
TRBJ2-7 TRBD2 TRBV14 once CASSQARGLPYEQYF TGTGCCAGCAGCCAAGCCCGGGGACTACCCTACGAGCAGTACTTC
TRBJ2-7 TRBD1 TRBV20-1 . CSAPGQTFYEQYF TGCAGTGCCCCGGGACAGACCTTTTACGAGCAGTACTTC
TRBJ2-7 . TRBV7-2 . CASSLVAGRSEQYF TGTGCCAGCAGCTTAGTTGCGGGTCGGTCCGAGCAGTACTTC
TRBJ1-1 . TRBV4-3 . CASSHERGTEAFF TGCGCCAGCAGCCATGAGAGGGGCACTGAAGCTTTCTTT
TRBJ2-3 . TRBV28 . CASSFFTSGKGGTDTQYF TGTGCCAGCAGTTTCTTTACAAGCGGGAAGGGGGGCACAGATACGCAGTATTTT
TRBJ2-7 TRBD2 TRBV7-9 . CASSLETSVYEQYF TGTGCCAGCAGCTTAGAGACTAGCGTATACGAGCAGTACTTC